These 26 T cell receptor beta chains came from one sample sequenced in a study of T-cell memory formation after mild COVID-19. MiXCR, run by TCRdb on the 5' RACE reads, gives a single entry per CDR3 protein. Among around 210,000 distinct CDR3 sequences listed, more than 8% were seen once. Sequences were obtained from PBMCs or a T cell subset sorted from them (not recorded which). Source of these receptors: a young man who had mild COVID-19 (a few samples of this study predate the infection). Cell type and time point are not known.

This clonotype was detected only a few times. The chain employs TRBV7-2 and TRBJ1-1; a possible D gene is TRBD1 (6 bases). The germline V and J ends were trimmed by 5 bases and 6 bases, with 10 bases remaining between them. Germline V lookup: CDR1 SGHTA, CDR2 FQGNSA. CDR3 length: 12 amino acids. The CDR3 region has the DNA TGTGCCAGCAGCCTGGGGGCCCCTGAAGCTTTCTTT. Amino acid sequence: CASSLGAPEAFF.

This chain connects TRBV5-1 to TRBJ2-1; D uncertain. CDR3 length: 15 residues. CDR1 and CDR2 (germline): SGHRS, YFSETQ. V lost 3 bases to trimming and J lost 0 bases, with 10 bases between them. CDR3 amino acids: CASSSSLSSYNEQFF. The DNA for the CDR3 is TGCGCCAGCAGCTCCTCCCTGAGCTCCTACAATGAGCAGTTCTTC.

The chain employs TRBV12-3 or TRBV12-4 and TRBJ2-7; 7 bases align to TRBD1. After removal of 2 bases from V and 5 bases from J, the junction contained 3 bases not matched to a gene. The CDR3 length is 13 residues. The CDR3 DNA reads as TGTGCCAGCAGTTTAAGGGGGCCCCACGAGCAGTACGTC. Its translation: CASSLRGPHEQYV.

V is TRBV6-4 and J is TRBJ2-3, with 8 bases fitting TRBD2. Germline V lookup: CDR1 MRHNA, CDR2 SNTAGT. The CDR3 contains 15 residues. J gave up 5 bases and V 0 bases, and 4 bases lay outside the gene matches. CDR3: CASSDSRGGGDTQYF. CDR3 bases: TGTGCCAGCAGTGACTCCCGGGGGGGCGGAGATACGCAGTATTTT.

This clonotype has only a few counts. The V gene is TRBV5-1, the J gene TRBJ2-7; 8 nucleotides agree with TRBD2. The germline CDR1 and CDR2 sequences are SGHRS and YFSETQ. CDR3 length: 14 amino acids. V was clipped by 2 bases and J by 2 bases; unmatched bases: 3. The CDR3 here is CASSLAGDPYEQYF. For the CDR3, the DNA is TGCGCCAGCAGCTTAGCGGGGGACCCCTACGAGCAGTACTTC.

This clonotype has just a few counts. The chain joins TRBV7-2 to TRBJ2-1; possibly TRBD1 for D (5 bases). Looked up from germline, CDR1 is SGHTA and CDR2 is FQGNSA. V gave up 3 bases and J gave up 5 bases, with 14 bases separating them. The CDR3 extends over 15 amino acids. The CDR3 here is CASSLSNGANNEQFF. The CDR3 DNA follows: TGTGCCAGCAGCTTGTCGAATGGGGCCAACAATGAGCAGTTCTTC.

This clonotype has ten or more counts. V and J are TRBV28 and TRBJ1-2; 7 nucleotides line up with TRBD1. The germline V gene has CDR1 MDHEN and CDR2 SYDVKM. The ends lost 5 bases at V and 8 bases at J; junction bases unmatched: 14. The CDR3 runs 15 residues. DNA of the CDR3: TGTGCCAGCAGTCCCTCCGACAGGGAGTTTGGGGGCTACACCTTC. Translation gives CASSPSDREFGGYTF.

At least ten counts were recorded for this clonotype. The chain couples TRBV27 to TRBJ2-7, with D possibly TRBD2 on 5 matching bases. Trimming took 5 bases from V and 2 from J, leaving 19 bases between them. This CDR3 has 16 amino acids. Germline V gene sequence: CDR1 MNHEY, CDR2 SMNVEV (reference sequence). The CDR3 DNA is TGTGCCAGCAGTACTTCTGCGGACTGGATAGCCTACGAGCAGTACTTC. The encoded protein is CASSTSADWIAYEQYF.

CDR3 sequence reads: CASSTTGQANQPQHF. CDR3 bases: TGTGCCAGCAGTACGACAGGGCAAGCCAATCAGCCCCAGCATTTT. V and J are TRBV6-2 or TRBV6-3 and TRBJ1-5; 7 bases match TRBD1. This CDR3 has 15 amino acids. The V and J ends lost 5 bases and 3 bases, in that order; junction bases with no gene match: 7. CDR1 and CDR2 (germline): MNHEY, SVGEGT.

In DNA form, the CDR3 reads TGTGCCAGCAGTCCCCTTCGACTCTTTAGCACAGATACGCAGTATTTT. This gives the protein CASSPLRLFSTDTQYF. The chain recombines TRBV12-3 or TRBV12-4 with TRBJ2-3; D is undetermined. This CDR3 is 16 amino acids long. Trimming cost V 5 bases and J 0 bases, with 15 bases left between them.

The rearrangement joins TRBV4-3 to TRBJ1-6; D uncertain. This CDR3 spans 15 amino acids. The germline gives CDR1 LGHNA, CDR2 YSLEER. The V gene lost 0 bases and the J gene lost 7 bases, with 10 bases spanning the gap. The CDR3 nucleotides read TGCGCCAGCAGCCAAGAGAGGGAGCCCAATTCACCCCTCCACTTT. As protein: CASSQEREPNSPLHF.

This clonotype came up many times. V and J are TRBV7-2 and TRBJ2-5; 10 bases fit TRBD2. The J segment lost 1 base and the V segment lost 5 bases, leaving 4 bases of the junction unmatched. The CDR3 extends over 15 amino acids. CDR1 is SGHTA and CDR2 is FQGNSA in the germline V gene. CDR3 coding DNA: TGTGCCAGCAGCCCACAGCGGGGGGGCCAAGAGACCCAGTACTTC. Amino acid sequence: CASSPQRGGQETQYF.

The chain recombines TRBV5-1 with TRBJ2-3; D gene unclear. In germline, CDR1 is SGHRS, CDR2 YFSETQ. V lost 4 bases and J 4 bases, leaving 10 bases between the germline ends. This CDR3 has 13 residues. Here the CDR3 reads CASSLTVPDTQYF. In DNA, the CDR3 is TGCGCCAGCAGCCTGACGGTCCCAGATACGCAGTATTTT. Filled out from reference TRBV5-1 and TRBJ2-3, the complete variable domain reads KAGVTQTPRYLIKTRGQQVTLSCSPISGHRSVSWYQQTPGQGLQFLFEYFSETQRNKGNFPGRFSGRQFSNSRSEMNVSTLELGDSALYLCASSLTVPDTQYFGPGTRLTVL.

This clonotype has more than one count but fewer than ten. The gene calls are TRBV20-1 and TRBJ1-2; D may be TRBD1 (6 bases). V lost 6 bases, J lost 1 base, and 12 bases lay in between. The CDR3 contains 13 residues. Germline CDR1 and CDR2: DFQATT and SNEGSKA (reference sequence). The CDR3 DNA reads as TGCAGTGCCGGGGGGCCCCTTAACTATGGCTACACCTTC. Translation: CSAGGPLNYGYTF.

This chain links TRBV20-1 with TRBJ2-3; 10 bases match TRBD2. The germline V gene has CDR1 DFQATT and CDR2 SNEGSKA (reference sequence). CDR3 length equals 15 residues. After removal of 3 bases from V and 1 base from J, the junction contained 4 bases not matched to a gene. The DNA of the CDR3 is TGCAGTGCTAGTCGAACTAGCGGGGGCACAGATACGCAGTATTTT. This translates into CSASRTSGGTDTQYF.

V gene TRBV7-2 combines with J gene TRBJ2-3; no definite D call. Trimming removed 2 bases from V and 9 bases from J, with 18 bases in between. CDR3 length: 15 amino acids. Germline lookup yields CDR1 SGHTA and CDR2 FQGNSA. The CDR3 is CASSLKLGSAQTQYF. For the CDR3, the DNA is TGTGCCAGCAGCTTAAAGCTCGGGTCAGCCCAGACGCAGTATTTT.

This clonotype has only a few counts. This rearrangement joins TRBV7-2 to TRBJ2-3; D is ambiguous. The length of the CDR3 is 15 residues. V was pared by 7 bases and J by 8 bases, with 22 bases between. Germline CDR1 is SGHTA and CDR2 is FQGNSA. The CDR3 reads CASTTPGRDPGTQYF. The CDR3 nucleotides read TGTGCCAGCACCACCCCGGGCCGAGACCCGGGTACGCAGTATTTT.

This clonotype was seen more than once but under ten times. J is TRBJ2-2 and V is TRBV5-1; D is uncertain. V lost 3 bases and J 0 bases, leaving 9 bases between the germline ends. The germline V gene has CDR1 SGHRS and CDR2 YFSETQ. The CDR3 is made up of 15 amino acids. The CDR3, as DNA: TGCGCCAGCAGCTCATCAGGACCGAACACCGGGGAGCTGTTTTTT. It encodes CASSSSGPNTGELFF. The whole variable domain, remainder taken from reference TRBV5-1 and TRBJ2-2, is KAGVTQTPRYLIKTRGQQVTLSCSPISGHRSVSWYQQTPGQGLQFLFEYFSETQRNKGNFPGRFSGRQFSNSRSEMNVSTLELGDSALYLCASSSSGPNTGELFFGEGSRLTVL.

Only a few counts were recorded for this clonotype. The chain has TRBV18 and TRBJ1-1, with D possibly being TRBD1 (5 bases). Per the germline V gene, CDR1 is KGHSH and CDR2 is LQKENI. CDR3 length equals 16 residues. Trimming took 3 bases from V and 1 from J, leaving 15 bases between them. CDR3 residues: CASSPYPPGRNTEAFF. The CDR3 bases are TGTGCCAGCTCACCCTACCCACCGGGGCGGAACACTGAAGCTTTCTTT.

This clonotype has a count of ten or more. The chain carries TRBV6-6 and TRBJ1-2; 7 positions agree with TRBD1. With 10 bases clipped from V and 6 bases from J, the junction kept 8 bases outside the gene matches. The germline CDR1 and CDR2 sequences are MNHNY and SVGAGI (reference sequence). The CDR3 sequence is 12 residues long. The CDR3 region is CAISVGGDGYTF. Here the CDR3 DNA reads TGTGCCATCTCCGTAGGGGGCGATGGCTACACCTTC.

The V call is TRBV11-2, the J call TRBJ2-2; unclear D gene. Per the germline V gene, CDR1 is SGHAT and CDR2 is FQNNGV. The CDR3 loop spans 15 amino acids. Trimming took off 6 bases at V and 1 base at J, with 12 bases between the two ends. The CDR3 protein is CASSSPRVNTGELFF. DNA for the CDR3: TGTGCCAGCAGTTCTCCTAGGGTGAACACCGGGGAGCTGTTTTTT.

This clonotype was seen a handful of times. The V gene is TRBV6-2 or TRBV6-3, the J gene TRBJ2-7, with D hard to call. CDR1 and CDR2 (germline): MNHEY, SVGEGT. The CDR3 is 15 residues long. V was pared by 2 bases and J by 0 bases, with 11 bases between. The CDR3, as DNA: TGTGCCAGCAGTTACGGTACGGTCCCCTCCTACGAGCAGTACTTC. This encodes CASSYGTVPSYEQYF.

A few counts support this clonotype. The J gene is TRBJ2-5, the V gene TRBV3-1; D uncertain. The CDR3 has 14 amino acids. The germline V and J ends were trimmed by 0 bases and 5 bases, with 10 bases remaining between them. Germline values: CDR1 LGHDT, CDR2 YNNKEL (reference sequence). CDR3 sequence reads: CASSQDNYRETQYF. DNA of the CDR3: TGTGCCAGCAGCCAAGATAACTACCGGGAGACCCAGTACTTC.

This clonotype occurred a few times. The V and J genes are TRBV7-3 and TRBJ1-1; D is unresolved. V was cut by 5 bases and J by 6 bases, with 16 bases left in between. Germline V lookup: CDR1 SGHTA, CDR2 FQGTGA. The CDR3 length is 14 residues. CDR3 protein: CASSPTGERAEAFF. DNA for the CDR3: TGTGCCAGCAGCCCGACCGGGGAGAGGGCTGAAGCTTTCTTT.

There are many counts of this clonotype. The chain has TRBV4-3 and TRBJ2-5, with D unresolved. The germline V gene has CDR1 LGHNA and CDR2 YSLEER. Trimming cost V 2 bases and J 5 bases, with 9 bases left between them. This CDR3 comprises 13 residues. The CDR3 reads CASSQSRMETQYF. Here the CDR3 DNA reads TGCGCCAGCAGCCAATCTAGGATGGAGACCCAGTACTTC.

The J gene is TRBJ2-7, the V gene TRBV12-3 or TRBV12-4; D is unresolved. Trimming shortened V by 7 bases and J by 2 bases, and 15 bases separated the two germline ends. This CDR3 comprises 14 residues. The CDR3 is CASKQFILAYEQYF. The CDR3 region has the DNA TGTGCCAGCAAGCAGTTCATCCTGGCCTACGAGCAGTACTTC.